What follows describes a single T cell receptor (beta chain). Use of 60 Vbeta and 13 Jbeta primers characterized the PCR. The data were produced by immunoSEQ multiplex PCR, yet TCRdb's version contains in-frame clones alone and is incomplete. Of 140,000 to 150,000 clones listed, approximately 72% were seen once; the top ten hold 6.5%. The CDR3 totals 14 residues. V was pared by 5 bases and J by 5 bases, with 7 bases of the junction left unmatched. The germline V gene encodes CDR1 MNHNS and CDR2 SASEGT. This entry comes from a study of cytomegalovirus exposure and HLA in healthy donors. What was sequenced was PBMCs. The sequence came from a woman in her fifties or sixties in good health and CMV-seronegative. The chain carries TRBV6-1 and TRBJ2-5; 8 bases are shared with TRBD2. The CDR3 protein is CASSPGGTAETQYF. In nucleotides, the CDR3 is TGTGCCAGCAGTCCGGGGGGGACGGCGGAGACCCAGTACTTC.